These T cell receptor beta chains were read from a single sample in a study of PD-L1 blockade in urothelial cancer. Here immunoSEQ multiplex PCR was the method, and the copy in TCRdb shows in-frame clones only, minus some. Of approximately 79,000 clones in the sample, 87% are singletons; the top ten hold under 6%. The sample here was PBMCs, taken around atezolizumab (anti-PD-L1) treatment. The receptor source for this set is a woman aged 65 to 85 with urothelial cancer. The CDR3 runs from the conserved cysteine through the conserved F or W. The D gene is left open where the match is weak. Clone size is not always given. Where it is, it says once, few, many or a class for expanded clones.

TRBV5-6	TRBD1	few	TRBJ2-1	TGTGCCAGCAGCTTGTCGACAGGGTCTCCCAATGAGCAGTTCTTC	CASSLSTGSPNEQFF
TRBV4-1	TRBD2	once	TRBJ2-2	TGCGCCAGCAGCCAACTAGCGGGAGGGCTCCGGAACACCGGGGAGCTGTTTTTT	CASSQLAGGLRNTGELFF
TRBV27	TRBD1	-	TRBJ1-5	TGTGCCAGTGACAGGGTTTATAGCAATCAGCCCCAGCATTTT	CASDRVYSNQPQHF
TRBV10-1	TRBD1	-	TRBJ2-7	TGCGCCAGCAGTTCAGGACAGGGGGCGCCCGGCGGCGAGCAGTACTTC	CASSSGQGAPGGEQYF
TRBV5-1	TRBD1	-	TRBJ2-3	TGCGCCAGCAGCACGGGACAGACTATTTCTAGCACAGATACGCAGTATTTT	CASSTGQTISSTDTQYF
TRBV5-1	-	-	TRBJ1-1	TGCGCCAGCAGCTTCGGGCGGGAGAACACTGAAGCTTTCTTT	CASSFGRENTEAFF
TRBV19	-	-	TRBJ2-5	TGTGCCAGTAGTATAGCCGACCAAGAGACCCAGTACTTC	CASSIADQETQYF
TRBV13	-	once	TRBJ2-1	TGTGCCAGCAGCTTCGTAGCGAACTACAATGAGCAGTTCTTC	CASSFVANYNEQFF
TRBV21-1	-	medium-sized	TRBJ2-1	TGTGCCAGCAGCAACTCCCGACTAGCGGCGTACACCTACAATGAGCAGTTCTTC	CASSNSRLAAYTYNEQFF
TRBV9	-	-	TRBJ2-1	TGTGCCAGCAGCGTGGTGGGGGGGCACAATGAGCAGTTCTTC	CASSVVGGHNEQFF
TRBV9	TRBD1	-	TRBJ1-5	TGTGCCAGCAGCGTAGGACAGGGGGGGCAGCCCCAGCATTTT	CASSVGQGGQPQHF
TRBV6-5	TRBD1	-	TRBJ1-2	TGTGCCAGCAGTTACCTTGGACAGGGGAGCTATGGCTACACCTTC	CASSYLGQGSYGYTF
TRBV11-3	TRBD2	few	TRBJ2-1	TGTGCCAGCAGCACACCGGGACTAGCAGAGCAGTTCTTC	CASSTPGLAEQFF
TRBV5-1	-	-	TRBJ2-7	TGCGCCAGCAGCTTGGATACGGGTCCCTCCTACGAGCAGTACTTC	CASSLDTGPSYEQYF
TRBV2	TRBD1	-	TRBJ2-3	TGTGCCAGCAGTGTCGACAGGGCGAGTCCAGATACGCAGTATTTT	CASSVDRASPDTQYF
TRBV7-8	-	-	TRBJ2-6	TGTGCCAGCAGCCTTACAGGGTTTTCTGGGGCCAACGTCCTGACTTTC	CASSLTGFSGANVLTF
TRBV5-1	TRBD1	-	TRBJ1-4	TGCGCCAGCCGGGACAGCTGGAATGAAAAACTGTTTTTT	CASRDSWNEKLFF
TRBV18	-	-	TRBJ2-6	TGTGCCAGCTCACCGGACAAATCTGGGGCCAACGTCCTGACTTTC	CASSPDKSGANVLTF
TRBV5-8	TRBD1	once	TRBJ1-2	TGTGCCAGCAGCTTGTACGTAAGAGACAGGGGAATATATGGCTACACCTTC	CASSLYVRDRGIYGYTF
TRBV2	TRBD1	-	TRBJ1-5	TGTGCCAGCAGTGGGATAGACAGGGCGGCTCCTTTCAATCAGCCCCAGCATTTT	CASSGIDRAAPFNQPQHF
TRBV29-1	-	-	TRBJ2-7	TGCAGCGTTGCCCGACAGGACCCCTACGAGCAGTACTTC	CSVARQDPYEQYF
TRBV11-2	TRBD2	-	TRBJ2-3	TGTGCCAGCAGCGCCAGACTAGCGGGGGATCCAGATACGCAGTATTTT	CASSARLAGDPDTQYF
TRBV28	TRBD2	-	TRBJ2-3	TGTGCCAGCAGAACTAGCGGGAGAACAGATACGCAGTATTTT	CASRTSGRTDTQYF
TRBV28	TRBD1	-	TRBJ2-7	TGTGCCAGCAGTTTATACGGACAGGGGTCTTACGAGCAGTACTTC	CASSLYGQGSYEQYF
TRBV6-1	-	-	TRBJ2-3	TGTGCCAGCTGGGGGGCCCAGGGGGGAACAGATACGCAGTATTTT	CASWGAQGGTDTQYF
TRBV18	-	-	TRBJ2-3	TGTGCCAGCTCACCGCGAATTAGCGGAAGCACAGATACGCAGTATTTT	CASSPRISGSTDTQYF
TRBV27	-	-	TRBJ2-7	TGTGCCAGCAGTCCCCGCTCTCAGGGGCTGGAGCAGTACTTC	CASSPRSQGLEQYF
TRBV6-1	TRBD1	-	TRBJ2-7	TGTGCCACCCGTTTGGACAGGAGCTCCTACGAGCAGTACTTC	CATRLDRSSYEQYF
TRBV4-3	-	-	TRBJ2-7	TGCGCCAGCAGCCAAGATAGGACATACGAGCAGTACTTC	CASSQDRTYEQYF
TRBV29-1	-	-	TRBJ2-1	TGCAGCGTTGGGGTGTTAGCGCGAATATACAATGAGCAGTTCTTC	CSVGVLARIYNEQFF
TRBV28	TRBD1	-	TRBJ2-5	TGTGCCAGCAGTCTGCGGACAGGGGTAAGGGAGACCCAGTACTTC	CASSLRTGVRETQYF
TRBV6-5	-	once	TRBJ2-1	TGTGCCAGCAAAGCCGACAGAACCTACAATGAGCAGTTCTTC	CASKADRTYNEQFF
TRBV28	-	-	TRBJ2-3	TGTGCCAGCACCCCAGGAGGGGAGGATACGCAGTATTTT	CASTPGGEDTQYF
TRBV11-3	-	-	TRBJ2-1	TGTGCCAGCAGCCGCCTCCCGGGGATAGCGGATGAGCAGTTCTTC	CASSRLPGIADEQFF
TRBV10-3	TRBD1	few	TRBJ1-2	TGTGCCATCAGTCCGGGACAGGGGAGCTACACCTTC	CAISPGQGSYTF
TRBV19	-	-	TRBJ1-2	TGTGCCAGTAGTATCGACTTGACAGCTAACTATGGCTACACCTTC	CASSIDLTANYGYTF
TRBV6-6	TRBD1	-	TRBJ1-1	TGTGCCAGCAGTTCGATTCAGGGGGGCACTGAAGCTTTCTTT	CASSSIQGGTEAFF
TRBV7-7	TRBD2	-	TRBJ2-7	TGTGCCAGCAGCCCCTTCGTTGGCGGGAGTTCCGACGAGCAGTACTTC	CASSPFVGGSSDEQYF
TRBV7-6	TRBD1	-	TRBJ2-2	TGTGCCAGCAGCAACCCACCAGGGGGCTTGGCCGGGGAGCTGTTTTTT	CASSNPPGGLAGELFF
TRBV7-8	TRBD2	-	TRBJ2-7	TGTGCCAGCAGCTACGGGACTAGCGGATACTACGAGCAGTACTTC	CASSYGTSGYYEQYF
TRBV28	-	-	TRBJ2-3	TGTGCCAGCACCCAACCGAACAGGGCGGTCGATACGCAGTATTTT	CASTQPNRAVDTQYF
TRBV7-3	-	-	TRBJ1-2	TGTGCCAGCAGCTCAGGACCGGAGGGGCTCAGTGGCTACACCTTC	CASSSGPEGLSGYTF
TRBV7-8	TRBD2	-	TRBJ2-3	TGTGCCAGCAGCTTAGCGGGGGGGAGTGGAGATACGCAGTATTTT	CASSLAGGSGDTQYF
TRBV4-1	TRBD1	once	TRBJ2-1	TGCGCCAGCAGTAGGACAGGGAGTAAGAGTGGTGAGCAGTTCTTC	CASSRTGSKSGEQFF
TRBV7-8	TRBD1	-	TRBJ1-2	TGTGCCAGCAGCCTAGGGAAGCCGGGACAGGGACCCCGCGGCTACACCTTC	CASSLGKPGQGPRGYTF
TRBV6-1	TRBD1	once	TRBJ1-5	TGTGCCAGCAGTGAAGTAGGGGGCAGCAATCAGCCCCAGCATTTT	CASSEVGGSNQPQHF
TRBV27	-	-	TRBJ2-5	TGTGCCAGCAGTGTTGGCTTCAGGGGAGAGACCCAGTACTTC	CASSVGFRGETQYF
TRBV7-9	TRBD1	once	TRBJ2-7	TGTGCCAGCAGCCAACAGGGGGAATCCTACGAGCAGTACTTC	CASSQQGESYEQYF
TRBV19	-	-	TRBJ2-7	TGTGCCAGTAGTATAGGGGGCAGTGCGGAGCAGTACTTC	CASSIGGSAEQYF
TRBV5-1	TRBD2	-	TRBJ2-7	TGCGCCAGCAGCTTGGCCCCCGGGACTAGCCCCTACGAGCAGTACTTC	CASSLAPGTSPYEQYF
TRBV6-1	-	once	TRBJ2-3	TGTGCCAGCAGTTGGGGCAGGGGTACAGATACGCAGTATTTT	CASSWGRGTDTQYF
TRBV5-4	-	-	TRBJ2-2	TGTGCCAGCAGCTTGGCCTTCGGCGGGGGCGGGAACACCGGGGAGCTGTTTTTT	CASSLAFGGGGNTGELFF
TRBV5-8	-	few	TRBJ2-4	TGTGCCAGCAGCTTACCCACGGGGCAGGGGAGAGCCAAAAACATTCAGTACTTC	CASSLPTGQGRAKNIQYF
TRBV27	TRBD2	-	TRBJ2-1	TGTGCCAGCAGTTTCGGGACACGGTCGGGGGGGTTTGGGCAGTTCTTC	CASSFGTRSGGFGQFF
TRBV10-3	-	-	TRBJ1-5	TGTGCCATCAGTGAATCCAGGGATGATCAGCCCCAGCATTTT	CAISESRDDQPQHF
TRBV6-6	TRBD1	-	TRBJ1-1	TGTGCCAGCAGTTACGCAAAAACAGGGGTGAACACTGAAGCTTTCTTT	CASSYAKTGVNTEAFF
TRBV25-1	-	-	TRBJ2-6	TGTGCCAGCAGTGAACAGGGGTTTGGCTCTGGGGCCAACGTCCTGACTTTC	CASSEQGFGSGANVLTF
TRBV2	TRBD1	-	TRBJ1-5	TGTGCCAGCAGTGAAGCCCGACAGGGGAAGAGCAATCAGCCCCAGCATTTT	CASSEARQGKSNQPQHF
TRBV28	TRBD2	-	TRBJ2-7	TGTGCCAGCATCCCATCCAGAGGACTAGCGGGAACCCACGAGCAGTACTTC	CASIPSRGLAGTHEQYF